These 17 T cell receptor beta chains share one sample of origin, sequenced in a study of blood T cell repertoires in COVID-19. Sequencing used immunoSEQ multiplex PCR; TCRdb keeps in-frame clones, though not all of them. The table lists 100,000 to 150,000 clones, roughly four fifths of them singletons. Sequenced sample: PBMCs or T cells enriched from blood (not recorded which). These TCRs come from a man in his forties or fifties with acute COVID-19.

This chain connects TRBV29-1 to TRBJ2-7; TRBD1 matches 7 bases. V lost 4 bases to trimming and J lost 6 bases; unmatched junction nucleotides: 15. CDR3 size: 15 residues. CDR1 and CDR2 from the germline V gene are SQVTM and ANQGSEA. CDR3 sequence (DNA): TGCAGCGTTGCACTGGTCGACAGGGTAGTAGCCGAGCAGTACTTC. It specifies CSVALVDRVVAEQYF.

The gene calls are TRBV5-1 and TRBJ1-1; TRBD1 matches at 7 bases. J gave up 3 bases and V 0 bases, and 5 bases lay outside the gene matches. The CDR3 spans 15 residues. Germline V gives CDR1 SGHRS, CDR2 YFSETQ. CDR3 loop: CASSLEGRGDTEAFF. CDR3 nucleotide sequence: TGCGCCAGCAGCTTGGAGGGCAGGGGGGACACTGAAGCTTTCTTT.

J is TRBJ2-1 and V is TRBV4-2; possibly TRBD1 for D (6 bases). V lost 0 bases and J 7 bases, leaving 19 bases between the germline ends. Germline V gene data show CDR1 as LGHNA and CDR2 as YNFKEQ. This CDR3 spans 17 amino acids. CDR3 in amino acids: CASSQEQGSTRGNEQFF. In nucleotides, the CDR3 is TGTGCCAGCAGCCAAGAACAAGGATCCACAAGGGGGAATGAGCAGTTCTTC.

This clone was observed once. The gene calls are TRBV19 and TRBJ1-1; D ambiguous. The CDR3 consists of 16 residues. The germline gives CDR1 LNHDA, CDR2 SQIVND (reference sequence). V was cut by 0 bases and J by 0 bases, with 11 bases left in between. The CDR3 DNA reads as TGTGCCAGTAGTATAGATACGAGGGCGCTGAACACTGAAGCTTTCTTT. Amino acid sequence: CASSIDTRALNTEAFF.

The chain couples TRBV18 to TRBJ2-7; TRBD2 matches at 10 bases. Unmatched junction bases numbered 3, after V lost 1 base and J lost 0 bases. Germline-derived CDR1 and CDR2 are KGHSH and LQKENI. The CDR3 totals 16 residues. In DNA form, the CDR3 reads TGTGCCAGCTCACCACAACTAGCGGGGCACTCCTACGAGCAGTACTTC. Translated: CASSPQLAGHSYEQYF.

The DNA of the CDR3 is TGTGCCAGCACCGCAGGACAGGGCGGCGAAGCTTTCTTT. Translated, it gives CASTAGQGGEAFF. V gene TRBV28 combines with J gene TRBJ1-1; 8 bases are a match to TRBD1. Germline loops: CDR1 MDHEN, CDR2 SYDVKM. J was trimmed by 8 bases and V by 7 bases; bases with no gene match: 9. The CDR3 length is 13 residues.

In DNA, the CDR3 is TGTGCCAGCAGCCAAAGTTTGGTCGCGTATGAGCAGTTCTTC. Amino acids: CASSQSLVAYEQFF. This chain uses TRBV13 with TRBJ2-1; D unresolved. This CDR3 has 14 amino acids. The germline V gene encodes CDR1 PRHDT and CDR2 FYEKMQ (reference sequence). V lost 5 bases and J lost 8, with 16 bases in between.

This clone was detected only a few times. The chain links TRBV6-5 to TRBJ2-5, with D perhaps matching TRBD1 (6 bases). Trimming cost V 0 bases and J 5 bases, with 13 bases left between them. This CDR3 region has 15 residues. CDR1 MNHEY and CDR2 SVGAGI come from the germline V gene. This CDR3 is CASSYSGRGHETQYF. The CDR3 nucleotides are TGTGCCAGCAGTTACTCAGGCAGGGGCCACGAGACCCAGTACTTC.

The chain joins TRBV5-1 to TRBJ2-5; tentatively, D is TRBD1 (6 bases). Trimming took 1 base from V and 1 from J, leaving 8 bases between them. The CDR3 is 14 amino acids. Germline V gene lookup returns CDR1 SGHRS and CDR2 YFSETQ. The CDR3 DNA is TGCGCCAGCAGCTTGAGCAGGGGCCAAGAGACCCAGTACTTC. It codes for CASSLSRGQETQYF. The whole variable domain, remainder taken from reference TRBV5-1 and TRBJ2-5, is KAGVTQTPRYLIKTRGQQVTLSCSPISGHRSVSWYQQTPGQGLQFLFEYFSETQRNKGNFPGRFSGRQFSNSRSEMNVSTLELGDSALYLCASSLSRGQETQYFGPGTRLLVL.

The genes are TRBV2 and TRBJ2-3; 14 positions agree with TRBD2. V gave up 4 bases and J gave up 6 bases; unmatched junction bases: 0. CDR3 length equals 14 residues. CDR1 SNHLY and CDR2 FYNNEI come from the germline V gene. The CDR3 nucleotides are TGTGCCAGCAGTGGGACTAGCGGGAGGGATACGCAGTATTTT. Translation: CASSGTSGRDTQYF.

This chain uses TRBV2 with TRBJ2-3, with 14 bases that match TRBD2. V lost 6 bases to trimming and J lost 0 bases; unmatched junction nucleotides: 8. The V gene's germline CDR1 is SNHLY and CDR2 FYNNEI. This CDR3 has 18 amino acids. CDR3 sequence (DNA): TGTGCCAGCAGCGGTTGGACTAGCGGGAGGTGGAGCACAGATACGCAGTATTTT. Amino acids: CASSGWTSGRWSTDTQYF.

V and J are TRBV9 and TRBJ1-4; a weak D match, TRBD1 (5 bases). The CDR3 covers 13 residues. Trimming pared 4 bases from V and 5 bases from J, leaving 9 bases between. Germline lookup yields CDR1 SGDLS and CDR2 YYNGEE. As DNA, the CDR3 is TGTGCCAGCAGCTCCCGACAGAATGAAAAACTGTTTTTT. Residues: CASSSRQNEKLFF. Variable domain in full (rest from reference TRBV9 and TRBJ1-4): DSGVTQTPKHLITATGQRVTLRCSPRSGDLSVYWYQQSLDQGLQFLIQYYNGEERAKGNILERFSAQQFPDLHSELNLSSLELGDSALYFCASSSRQNEKLFFGSGTQLSVL.

The chain carries TRBV7-3 and TRBJ2-1; 8 bases match TRBD1. The germline V gene has CDR1 SGHTA and CDR2 FQGTGA. With V trimmed by 5 bases and J by 4 bases, 10 bases remained unmatched. This CDR3 contains 16 residues. The CDR3 DNA is TGTGCCAGCAGCCCCTCCTTTGGGACAGGATACAATGAGCAGTTCTTC. It yields the protein CASSPSFGTGYNEQFF.

V and J are TRBV4-1 and TRBJ1-1; D gene uncertain. The CDR3 length is 16 residues. V lost 0 bases to trimming and J lost 3 bases, with 14 bases between them. Germline-derived CDR1 and CDR2 are MGHRA and YSYEKL. Here the CDR3 DNA reads TGCGCCAGCAGCCAAGATAACGAGGGAAGGGACACTGAAGCTTTCTTT. Protein: CASSQDNEGRDTEAFF.

The V call is TRBV4-1, the J call TRBJ2-2, with TRBD2 identical over 7 bases. With V trimmed by 2 bases and J by 5 bases, 14 bases remained unmatched. CDR1 and CDR2 (germline): MGHRA, YSYEKL. There are 18 residues in the CDR3. In DNA, the CDR3 is TGCGCCAGCAGCCAATCGGTGGGGCGGGCGGGACTAACCGGGGAGCTGTTTTTT. As protein: CASSQSVGRAGLTGELFF.

The chain employs TRBV12-3 or TRBV12-4 and TRBJ1-5, with TRBD1 matching over 8 bases. The CDR3 runs 12 residues. With V trimmed by 1 base and J by 11 bases, 1 base remained unmatched. The CDR3: CASSLVDRAQHF. The CDR3 DNA sequence: TGTGCCAGCAGTTTAGTGGACAGGGCCCAGCATTTT.

V is TRBV6-5 and J is TRBJ1-6, with 8 bases lining up with TRBD1. Per germline, CDR1 MNHEY and CDR2 SVGAGI. The ends lost 1 base at V and 6 bases at J; junction bases unmatched: 2. This CDR3 region has 15 residues. In DNA form, the CDR3 reads TGTGCCAGCAGTTACTTTGACAGGGGTAATTCACCCCTCCACTTT. Its protein is CASSYFDRGNSPLHF.